The next 9 T cell receptor beta chains were all read from a single sample in a study of blood T cells in healthy people across ages. For the second PCR, which ran for about 6 to 11 cycles, a sample-barcoded 5' primer and a J-beta primer mix were used. TCRdb re-analysed the 5' RACE reads in MiXCR, keeping a single row per CDR3 protein. The sample consists of 1.5 million to 2 million distinct CDR3 sequences, 30% to 35% of them appearing once. Sequencing used blood. Receptor source: a woman in her twenties or thirties in good health.

The gene calls are TRBV27 and TRBJ2-7; no reliable D call. This CDR3 is built from 14 residues. The germline V and J ends were trimmed by 4 bases and 2 bases, with 12 bases remaining between them. The germline V gene has CDR1 MNHEY and CDR2 SMNVEV (reference sequence). CDR3 sequence (DNA): TGTGCCAGCAGTTCACCCTGGGCGGCCTACGAGCAGTACTTC. Translating it yields CASSSPWAAYEQYF.

The sample holds a few counts of this clonotype. The J gene is TRBJ2-2, the V gene TRBV20-1; 8 bases match TRBD2. Per the germline V gene, CDR1 is DFQATT and CDR2 is SNEGSKA (reference sequence). The CDR3 has 14 residues. After removal of 6 bases from V and 6 bases from J, the junction contained 9 bases not matched to a gene. The CDR3 nucleotides are TGCAGTGCAACGACTAGCGAGGGTGCCGGGGAGCTGTTTTTT. This encodes CSATTSEGAGELFF.

The DNA for the CDR3 is TGCAGTTCCACGGGGGGGGGCGAAGAGACCCAGTACTTC. Protein: CSSTGGGEETQYF. This rearrangement joins TRBV20-1 to TRBJ2-5, with TRBD2 matching 8 bases. The junction had 8 bases not matched to a gene; V was cut back by 8 bases and J by 3 bases. This CDR3 spans 13 amino acids. Germline V gene sequence: CDR1 DFQATT, CDR2 SNEGSKA (reference sequence).

There are a few counts of this clonotype. V is TRBV28 and J is TRBJ1-6, with a tentative D call TRBD1 (6 bases). V was trimmed by 6 bases and J by 8 bases, leaving 11 bases between them. The CDR3 consists of 13 residues. CDR1 is MDHEN, CDR2 SYDVKM, per germline. CDR3 loop: CASSPGVYSPLHF. DNA for the CDR3: TGTGCCAGCAGCCCAGGGGTCTATTCACCCCTCCACTTT. Using reference TRBV28 and TRBJ1-6 for the parts outside the CDR3, the full variable domain is DVKVTQSSRYLVKRTGEKVFLECVQDMDHENMFWYRQDPGLGLRLIYFSYDVKMKEKGDIPEGYSVSREKKERFSLILESASTNQTSMYLCASSPGVYSPLHFGNGTRLTVT.

J is TRBJ1-2 and V is TRBV5-1, with TRBD1 matching 9 bases. The CDR3 totals 14 residues. Germline values: CDR1 SGHRS, CDR2 YFSETQ. V shed 3 bases, J shed 8 bases, and the junction held 8 bases outside the gene matches. DNA of the CDR3: TGCGCCAGCAGCTCCGGTCCCGGGACAGGGGGCTACACCTTC. It yields the protein CASSSGPGTGGYTF.

This clonotype was seen a handful of times. The V call is TRBV4-2, the J call TRBJ2-3; 9 positions match TRBD2. CDR3 length: 20 amino acids. Per germline, CDR1 LGHNA and CDR2 YNFKEQ. Germline trimming cut 0 bases from V and 7 bases from J; bases unmatched to any gene: 20. As DNA, the CDR3 is TGTGCCAGCAGCCAAGATCGTGATAGCGGGGGTCCTACCACCCGGTATACGCAGTATTTT. It encodes CASSQDRDSGGPTTRYTQYF.

This clonotype has just a few counts. V is TRBV7-6 and J is TRBJ2-2; 8 nucleotides align to TRBD1. V gave up 5 bases and J gave up 7 bases; unmatched junction bases: 12. Germline CDR1 reads SGHVS; CDR2 reads FNYEAQ. The CDR3 has 16 residues. The CDR3 bases are TGTGCCAGCAGCCCCCGAGGGACAGGAGGAGGCGGGGAGCTGTTTTTT. It translates to CASSPRGTGGGGELFF.

This clonotype was found a few times. The V and J genes are TRBV24-1 and TRBJ2-1, with D possibly being TRBD1 (5 bases). Per the germline V gene, CDR1 is KGHDR and CDR2 is SFDVKD. This CDR3 contains 15 residues. Trimming stripped 5 bases from V and 9 bases from J, with 19 bases between. This chain's CDR3 is CATSAPGWATIEQFF. As DNA, the CDR3 is TGTGCCACCAGTGCTCCAGGGTGGGCTACAATTGAGCAGTTCTTC.

The chain recombines TRBV28 with TRBJ1-6, with D perhaps matching TRBD1 (6 bases). Trimming stripped 3 bases from V and 5 bases from J, with 8 bases between. Germline CDR1 reads MDHEN; CDR2 reads SYDVKM. CDR3 size: 14 residues. CDR3 residues: CASSLEGDNSPLHF. As DNA, the CDR3 is TGTGCCAGCAGTTTGGAGGGGGATAATTCACCCCTCCACTTT.